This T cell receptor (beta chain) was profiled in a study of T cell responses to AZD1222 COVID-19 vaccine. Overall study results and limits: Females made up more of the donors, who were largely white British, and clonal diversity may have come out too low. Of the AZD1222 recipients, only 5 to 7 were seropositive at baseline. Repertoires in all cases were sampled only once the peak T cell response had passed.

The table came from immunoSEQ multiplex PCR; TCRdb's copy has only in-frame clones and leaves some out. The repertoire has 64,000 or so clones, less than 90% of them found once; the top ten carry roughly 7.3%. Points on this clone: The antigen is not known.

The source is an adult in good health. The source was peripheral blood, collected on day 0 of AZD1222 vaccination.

The CDR3 is CASSLSAPTHNEQFF. The CDR3 coding sequence is TGTGCCAGCAGTTTATCGGCACCGACCCACAATGAGCAGTTCTTC. The rearrangement uses TRBV27 and TRBJ2-1; D is unresolved. Trimming left V 0 bases short and J 5 bases short, with 11 bases between. Germline V CDR1 and CDR2: MNHEY, SMNVEV (reference sequence). The CDR3 contains 15 residues.